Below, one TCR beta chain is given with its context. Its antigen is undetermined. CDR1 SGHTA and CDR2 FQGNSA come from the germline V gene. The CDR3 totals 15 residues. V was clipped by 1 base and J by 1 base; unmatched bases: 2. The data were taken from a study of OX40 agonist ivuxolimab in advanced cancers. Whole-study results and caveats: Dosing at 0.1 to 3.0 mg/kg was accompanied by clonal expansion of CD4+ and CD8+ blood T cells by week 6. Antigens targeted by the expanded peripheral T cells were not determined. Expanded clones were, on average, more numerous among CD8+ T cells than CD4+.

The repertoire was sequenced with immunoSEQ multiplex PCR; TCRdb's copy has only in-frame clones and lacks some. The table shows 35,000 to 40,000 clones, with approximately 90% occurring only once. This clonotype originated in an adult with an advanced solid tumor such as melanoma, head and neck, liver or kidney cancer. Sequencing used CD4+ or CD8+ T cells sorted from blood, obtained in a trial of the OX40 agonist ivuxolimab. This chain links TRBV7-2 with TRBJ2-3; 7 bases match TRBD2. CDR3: CASSLGGSGTDTQYF. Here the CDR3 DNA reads TGTGCCAGCAGCTTAGGCGGGAGCGGCACAGATACGCAGTATTTT.